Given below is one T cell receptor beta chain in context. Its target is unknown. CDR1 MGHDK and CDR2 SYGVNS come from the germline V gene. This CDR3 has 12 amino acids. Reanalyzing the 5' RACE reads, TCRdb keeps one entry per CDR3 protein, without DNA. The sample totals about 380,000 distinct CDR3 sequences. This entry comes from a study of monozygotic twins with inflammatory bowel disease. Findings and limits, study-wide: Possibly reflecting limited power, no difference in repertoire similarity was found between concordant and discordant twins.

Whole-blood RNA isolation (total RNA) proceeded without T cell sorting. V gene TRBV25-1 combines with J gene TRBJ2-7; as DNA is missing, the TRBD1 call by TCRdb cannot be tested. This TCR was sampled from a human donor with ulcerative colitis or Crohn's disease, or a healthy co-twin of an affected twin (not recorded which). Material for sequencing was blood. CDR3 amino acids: CATSRETYEQYF.